These 24 T cell receptor beta chains share one sample of origin, sequenced in a study of T cell responses to AZD1222 COVID-19 vaccine (dated by TCRdb to the early 2020s). Taken with the paper, the label for time point translates to: baseline before first vaccination. The library was built by means of the immunoSEQ multiplex PCR assay. TCRdb carries this immuneACCESS record with in-frame sequences only. Its versions omit some clonotypes, under half of them owing to an unresolved V gene in the studies checked, with the rest unexplained. The sample table lists about 130,000 clones, approximately 85% of them with a count of one. Clones ranked in the top ten supply approximately 1.5% of the sample. Material: peripheral blood, obtained on day 0 of AZD1222 vaccination. These TCRs come from an adult in good health.

V and J are TRBV2 and TRBJ2-5; 8 bases line up with TRBD2. V gave up 5 bases and J gave up 2 bases; unmatched junction bases: 7. Germline-derived CDR1 and CDR2 are SNHLY and FYNNEI. The CDR3 has 15 residues. The CDR3 sequence is CASSRRAGVQETQYF. Written as DNA, the CDR3 is TGTGCCAGCAGTAGGAGAGCGGGGGTTCAAGAGACCCAGTACTTC. Based on the CDR3 plus reference TRBV2 and TRBJ2-5, the full variable domain is EPEVTQTPSHQVTQMGQEVILRCVPISNHLYFYWYRQILGQKVEFLVSFYNNEISEKSEIFDDQFSVERPDGSNFTLKIRSTKLEDSAMYFCASSRRAGVQETQYFGPGTRLLVL.

This clone appeared a single time. CDR3 sequence: CASSPFRGLAGITDTQYF. The DNA for the CDR3 is TGTGCCAGCAGCCCATTCCGGGGGCTAGCGGGTATCACAGATACGCAGTATTTT. The chain links TRBV9 to TRBJ2-3, with TRBD2 identical over 8 bases. Germline trimming cut 4 bases from V and 2 bases from J; bases unmatched to any gene: 15. The CDR3 has 18 residues. Germline values: CDR1 SGDLS, CDR2 YYNGEE. The complete variable domain, with remaining parts taken from reference TRBV9 and TRBJ2-3, reads DSGVTQTPKHLITATGQRVTLRCSPRSGDLSVYWYQQSLDQGLQFLIQYYNGEERAKGNILERFSAQQFPDLHSELNLSSLELGDSALYFCASSPFRGLAGITDTQYFGPGTRLTVL.

This clone occurred once. This chain joins TRBV5-1 and TRBJ2-1, with no clear D. Germline CDR1 and CDR2: SGHRS and YFSETQ. CDR3 length equals 15 residues. V was cut by 2 bases and J by 1 base, with 10 bases left in between. In DNA, the CDR3 is TGCGCCAGCAGCTTTTCGGTAGGTTCCTACAATGAGCAGTTCTTC. It encodes CASSFSVGSYNEQFF.

The chain couples TRBV12-5 to TRBJ2-7; the match to TRBD2 covers 7 bases. This CDR3 is built from 15 residues. V lost 5 bases and J lost 2; bases outside the gene matches: 9. Germline CDR1 reads LGHNT; CDR2 reads FRNRAP. CDR3 DNA sequence: TGTGCTAGTGGTCCCGGTGACGCGGGGGCCTACGAGCAGTACTTC. Amino acids: CASGPGDAGAYEQYF. Full variable domain (missing parts from reference TRBV12-5 and TRBJ2-7): DARVTQTPRHKVTEMGQEVTMRCQPILGHNTVFWYRQTMMQGLELLAYFRNRAPLDDSGMPKDRFSAEMPDATLATLKIQPSEPRDSAVYFCASGPGDAGAYEQYFGPGTRLTVT.

CDR3 amino acids: CASSLHSSRELFF. The CDR3 DNA follows: TGTGCCAGCAGTTTACACTCTAGCAGGGAGCTGTTTTTT. The chain uses TRBV12-3 or TRBV12-4 and TRBJ2-2, with D possibly being TRBD2 (5 bases). This CDR3 region has 13 residues. V lost 2 bases and J lost 9, with 10 bases in between.

The chain links TRBV12-3 or TRBV12-4 to TRBJ1-4, with no clear D. V was shortened by 6 bases and J by 5 bases, with 10 bases between the two germline ends. The CDR3 length is 13 residues. CDR3 in DNA: TGTGCCAGCAGCTTCAAAGCCAATGAAAAACTGTTTTTT. Protein sequence: CASSFKANEKLFF.

V is TRBV6-1 and J is TRBJ1-2; 11 bases align to TRBD1. The CDR3 totals 17 residues. Germline V gives CDR1 MNHNS, CDR2 SASEGT. J was trimmed by 4 bases and V by 1 base; bases with no gene match: 8. CDR3 sequence (DNA): TGTGCCAGCAGTGAAGTTTGGACAGGGGGCACGGGCTATGGCTACACCTTC. Translation: CASSEVWTGGTGYGYTF.

This clone showed up just a few times. J is TRBJ1-3 and V is TRBV6-6; 8 bases map to TRBD1. Germline trimming cut 3 bases from V and 3 bases from J; bases unmatched to any gene: 1. CDR3 length: 14 residues. Germline-derived CDR1 and CDR2 are MNHNY and SVGAGI (reference sequence). The CDR3 is CASSYGQGGNTIYF. The CDR3 DNA is TGTGCCAGCAGTTATGGACAGGGTGGAAACACCATATATTTT.

The chain recombines TRBV5-1 with TRBJ1-1; TRBD1 agrees at 9 bases. V trimming: 4 bases; J trimming: 8 bases; junction bases outside the gene matches: 9. The V gene's germline CDR1 is SGHRS and CDR2 YFSETQ. CDR3 length: 14 amino acids. The CDR3 here is CASSPQGASEEAFF. The CDR3 DNA reads TGCGCCAGCAGCCCACAGGGGGCCTCAGAGGAAGCTTTCTTT.

This sequence joins TRBV9 and TRBJ1-1, with TRBD1 matching over 7 bases. The junction had 5 bases not matched to a gene; V was cut back by 0 bases and J by 0 bases. Germline-derived CDR1 and CDR2 are SGDLS and YYNGEE. CDR3 length equals 16 residues. Here the CDR3 DNA reads TGTGCCAGCAGCGTAGCTACAGGGGTTATGAACACTGAAGCTTTCTTT. Translating gives CASSVATGVMNTEAFF.

This clone occurred once. V is TRBV4-1 and J is TRBJ1-3, with D possibly TRBD1 on 5 matching bases. The V end lost 0 bases, the J end lost 0 bases, and 9 bases lay between the germline ends. Germline CDR1 and CDR2: MGHRA and YSYEKL. CDR3 size: 16 residues. The CDR3 region is CASSQDPGYSGNTIYF. In DNA, the CDR3 is TGCGCCAGCAGCCAAGACCCAGGGTACTCTGGAAACACCATATATTTT.

The chain is built from TRBV7-9 and TRBJ2-3, with TRBD2 as a possible D gene (6 bases). Germline assignment: CDR1 SEHNR and CDR2 FQNEAQ (reference sequence). V lost 5 bases, J lost 0 bases, and 12 bases lay in between. This CDR3 region has 15 residues. The CDR3 spells CASSPWDFSTDTQYF. CDR3 DNA sequence: TGTGCCAGCAGCCCGTGGGACTTTAGCACAGATACGCAGTATTTT.

The chain couples TRBV4-1 to TRBJ1-4; a possible D gene is TRBD1 (5 bases). V shed 0 bases and J shed 7 bases, with 6 bases lying between them. CDR3 length equals 13 residues. The V gene's germline CDR1 is MGHRA and CDR2 YSYEKL. Here the CDR3 reads CASSQEQAEKLFF. CDR3 in DNA: TGCGCCAGCAGCCAAGAACAGGCTGAAAAACTGTTTTTT.

V gene TRBV24-1 combines with J gene TRBJ1-5, with 12 bases matching TRBD1. V lost 4 bases to trimming and J lost 7 bases; unmatched junction nucleotides: 7. Germline V gives CDR1 KGHDR, CDR2 SFDVKD. The CDR3 runs to 16 residues. As DNA, the CDR3 is TGTGCCACCAGTGACGTGGGACAGGGGGCGAGACAGCCCCAGCATTTT. Its translation: CATSDVGQGARQPQHF.

CDR3 sequence: CASSEGRNYGYTF. CDR3 coding DNA: TGTGCCAGCAGTGAGGGTAGGAACTATGGCTACACCTTC. This chain joins TRBV25-1 and TRBJ1-2; D is ambiguous. The CDR3 runs to 13 residues. V lost 3 bases and J lost 2, with 7 bases in between. Germline loops: CDR1 MGHDK, CDR2 SYGVNS.

The rearrangement links TRBV29-1 to TRBJ2-2; possible D gene TRBD1, 5 bases. Trimming took off 1 base at V and 3 bases at J, with 6 bases between the two ends. This CDR3 comprises 13 residues. Germline CDR1 and CDR2: SQVTM and ANQGSEA. The CDR3 is CSVEGQHTGELFF. The CDR3 coding sequence is TGCAGCGTTGAAGGACAGCACACCGGGGAGCTGTTTTTT.

This clone was recorded once. This chain connects TRBV11-2 to TRBJ2-5, with TRBD2 matching 7 bases. Germline loops: CDR1 SGHAT, CDR2 FQNNGV. The trim removed 1 base at V and 5 bases at J, leaving 7 bases unmatched. CDR3 length: 15 amino acids. CDR3 sequence (DNA): TGTGCCAGCAGCTTAGCGCTAGCGGTGGGGGAGACCCAGTACTTC. This gives the protein CASSLALAVGETQYF.

The chain combines TRBV7-3 with TRBJ2-3; D remains ambiguous. V was shortened by 2 bases and J by 6 bases, with 9 bases between the two germline ends. CDR3 length: 13 amino acids. Germline lookup yields CDR1 SGHTA and CDR2 FQGTGA. The CDR3 region is CASSLGVGDTQYF. DNA of the CDR3: TGTGCCAGCAGCTTAGGGGTCGGGGATACGCAGTATTTT.

V and J are TRBV5-6 and TRBJ2-7; 12 bases are shared with TRBD1. The V gene's germline CDR1 is SGHDT and CDR2 YYEEEE. V was clipped by 3 bases and J by 6 bases; unmatched bases: 4. The CDR3 extends over 14 amino acids. Here the CDR3 reads CASSWGQGAGEQYF. CDR3 nucleotide sequence: TGTGCCAGCAGCTGGGGACAGGGGGCGGGCGAGCAGTACTTC.

The chain combines TRBV6-4 with TRBJ2-1; TRBD1 matches 8 bases. Unmatched junction bases numbered 7, after V lost 2 bases and J lost 7 bases. The CDR3 is 15 amino acids. CDR1 is MRHNA and CDR2 is SNTAGT in the germline V gene. The chain's CDR3 is CASSDRTGGRNEQFF. The CDR3 DNA reads as TGTGCCAGCAGTGACCGAACAGGGGGGAGGAATGAGCAGTTCTTC.

This chain connects TRBV7-2 to TRBJ2-1; D is uncertain. Germline V gives CDR1 SGHTA, CDR2 FQGNSA. The V gene lost 1 base and the J gene lost 6 bases, with 10 bases spanning the gap. CDR3 length equals 14 residues. The CDR3 nucleotides are TGTGCCAGCAGCTTAGAATTTACGGGCAATGAGCAGTTCTTC. Residues: CASSLEFTGNEQFF.

The chain couples TRBV7-9 to TRBJ2-1; no clear D. CDR1 is SEHNR, CDR2 FQNEAQ, per germline (reference sequence). The CDR3 is made up of 12 amino acids. The V gene lost 0 bases and the J gene lost 9 bases, with 6 bases spanning the gap. The CDR3, as DNA: TGTGCCAGCAGCTTAGCGGTCGGTGAGCAGTTCTTC. Protein: CASSLAVGEQFF.

This clone was picked up one time. This chain uses TRBV10-1 with TRBJ1-6, with unresolved D. The CDR3 totals 14 residues. In germline, CDR1 is WNHNN, CDR2 SYGVQD (reference sequence). V lost 4 bases to trimming and J lost 7 bases, with 11 bases between them. The CDR3 nucleotides read TGCGCCAGCAGTGCAGTCTTTGGCAATTCACCCCTCCACTTT. Amino acids: CASSAVFGNSPLHF.

The chain couples TRBV7-2 to TRBJ2-7; 10 nucleotides agree with TRBD2. The length of the CDR3 is 16 residues. Germline values: CDR1 SGHTA, CDR2 FQGNSA. V lost 5 bases to trimming and J lost 1 base; unmatched junction nucleotides: 8. The CDR3 bases are TGTGCCAGCAGCCCTCAAGCGGGAGGGGTATCCTACGAGCAGTACTTC. This sequence encodes CASSPQAGGVSYEQYF.